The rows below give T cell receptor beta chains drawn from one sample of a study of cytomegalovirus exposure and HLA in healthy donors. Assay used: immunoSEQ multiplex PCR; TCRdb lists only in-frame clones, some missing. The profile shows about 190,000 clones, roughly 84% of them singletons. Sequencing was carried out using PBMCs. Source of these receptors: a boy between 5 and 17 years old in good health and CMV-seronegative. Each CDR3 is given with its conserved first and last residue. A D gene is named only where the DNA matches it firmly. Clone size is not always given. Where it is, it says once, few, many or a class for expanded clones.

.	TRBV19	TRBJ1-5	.	CASSPAGSNQPQHF	TGTGCCAGTAGCCCAGCAGGGAGCAATCAGCCCCAGCATTTT
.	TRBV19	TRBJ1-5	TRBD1	CASSTGPGQGQPQHF	TGTGCCAGTAGTACAGGTCCGGGACAGGGACAGCCCCAGCATTTT
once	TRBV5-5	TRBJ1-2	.	CASSLGQTYGYTF	TGTGCCAGCAGCTTGGGACAGACCTATGGCTACACCTTC
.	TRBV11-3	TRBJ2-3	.	CASSLGGSSTDTQYF	TGTGCCAGCAGCTTAGGCGGGTCTAGCACAGATACGCAGTATTTT
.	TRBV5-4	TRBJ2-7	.	CASSGRSSYEQYF	TGTGCCAGCAGTGGAAGGAGCTCCTACGAGCAGTACTTC
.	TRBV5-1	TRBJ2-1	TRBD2	CASSFLAGSNEQFF	TGCGCCAGCAGCTTCCTAGCGGGCTCGAATGAGCAGTTCTTC
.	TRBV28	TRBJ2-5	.	CASRRRTGRGTTETQYF	TGTGCCAGCAGGAGGAGGACTGGGCGGGGAACAACGGAGACCCAGTACTTC
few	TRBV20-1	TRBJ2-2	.	CSVRVTGELFF	TGCAGTGTCAGGGTTACCGGGGAGCTGTTTTTT
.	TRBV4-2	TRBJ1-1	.	CASSQEGRGGGAFF	TGTGCCAGCAGCCAAGAGGGGAGAGGGGGGGGAGCTTTCTTT
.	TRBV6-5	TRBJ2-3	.	CASSQHKRDTQYF	TGTGCCAGCAGTCAACACAAAAGAGATACGCAGTATTTT
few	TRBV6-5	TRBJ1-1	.	CASSRSGEAFF	TGTGCCAGCAGTCGCTCGGGTGAAGCTTTCTTT
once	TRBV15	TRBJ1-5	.	CATNPRRTRTDHSNQPQHF	TGTGCCACCAACCCTAGAAGGACCAGGACAGATCATAGCAATCAGCCCCAGCATTTT
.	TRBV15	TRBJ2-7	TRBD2	CATSREAGGVYEQYF	TGTGCCACCAGCAGAGAAGCGGGAGGGGTATACGAGCAGTACTTC